These 17 T cell receptor beta chains were sequenced from one sample in a study of shared clonotypes between healthy human individuals. Sequenced by immunoSEQ multiplex PCR; TCRdb stores in-frame clones only, minus some. The sample carries about half a million clones, 70% to 80% recorded once. The sample consisted of PBMCs. These receptor sequences come from a woman in her thirties or forties in good health. Some clones in this sample may be carry-over from other donors' samples.

CDR3 protein: CASSQPKGQGTLNTEAFF. CDR3 bases: TGCGCCAGCAGCCAACCCAAGGGACAGGGGACCCTGAACACTGAAGCTTTCTTT. The chain is built from TRBV4-1 and TRBJ1-1, with 10 nucleotides matching TRBD1. The CDR3 covers 18 residues. The trim removed 2 bases at V and 0 bases at J, leaving 9 bases unmatched. Germline assignment: CDR1 MGHRA and CDR2 YSYEKL.

This clone was seen a few times. Other DNA sequences from this sample encode an identical CDR3 as well. The chain recombines TRBV7-3 with TRBJ2-1; 10 bases agree with TRBD2. CDR1 SGHTA and CDR2 FQGTGA come from the germline V gene. CDR3 size: 16 residues. V shed 1 base, J shed 6 bases, and the junction held 6 bases outside the gene matches. In DNA form, the CDR3 reads TGTGCCAGCAGCTTAAGGGCCAGCGGGAGGGCCAATGAGCAGTTCTTC. Residues: CASSLRASGRANEQFF.

The chain uses TRBV18 and TRBJ2-1; the D gene is possibly TRBD2 (6 bases). The V end lost 0 bases, the J end lost 5 bases, and 14 bases lay between the germline ends. Germline V gives CDR1 KGHSH, CDR2 LQKENI. The CDR3 length is 16 residues. The CDR3 bases are TGTGCCAGCTCACCACCAAACGGGAGAACCAACAATGAGCAGTTCTTC. Amino acids: CASSPPNGRTNNEQFF.

V is TRBV5-6 and J is TRBJ2-7; TRBD2 aligns across 12 bases. This CDR3 comprises 16 residues. Trimming at V came to 4 bases and at J to 0 bases, leaving 5 bases not matched to a gene. Germline values: CDR1 SGHDT, CDR2 YYEEEE. DNA for the CDR3: TGTGCCAGCAGCGCGGGACTAGCGGGTCTCTCCTACGAGCAGTACTTC. It translates to CASSAGLAGLSYEQYF.

The V gene is TRBV4-2, the J gene TRBJ2-7; 7 bases map to TRBD2. J gave up 4 bases and V 0 bases, and 12 bases lay outside the gene matches. This CDR3 is 17 amino acids long. The V gene's germline CDR1 is LGHNA and CDR2 YNFKEQ. The CDR3 region has the DNA TGTGCCAGCAGCCAAGAGGCGCGCGGCGGGAGCGCGTACGAGCAGTACTTC. This gives the protein CASSQEARGGSAYEQYF.

This clone is a singleton in its sample. This chain links TRBV2 with TRBJ2-5; 7 bases fit TRBD1. The CDR3 runs 15 residues. Germline CDR1 is SNHLY and CDR2 is FYNNEI. V dropped 4 bases and J dropped 11; count of bases not matched to a gene: 16. The CDR3 region has the DNA TGTGCCAGCAGTGTGGGAAGTCAGGGGGTTACAGAGCAGTACTTC. It is translated as CASSVGSQGVTEQYF.

This chain connects TRBV15 to TRBJ2-1; 12 bases line up with TRBD2. J lost 8 bases, V lost 0 bases, and 11 bases had no gene match. The CDR3 loop spans 18 amino acids. The germline V gene encodes CDR1 LNHNV and CDR2 YYDKDF (reference sequence). The CDR3 reads CATSRDSLTSGSRHEQFF. The CDR3 nucleotides read TGTGCCACCAGCAGAGATAGTTTGACTAGCGGGAGTCGGCATGAGCAGTTCTTC. The full variable domain, completed using reference TRBV15 and TRBJ2-1, is DAMVIQNPRYQVTQFGKPVTLSCSQTLNHNVMYWYQQKSSQAPKLLFHYYDKDFNNEADTPDNFQSRRPNTSFCFLDIRSPGLGDTAMYLCATSRDSLTSGSRHEQFFGPGTRLTVL.

This chain uses TRBV19 with TRBJ2-5, with 11 bases aligning to TRBD1. V lost 6 bases and J lost 5; bases outside the gene matches: 14. Germline V gene sequence: CDR1 LNHDA, CDR2 SQIVND (reference sequence). The CDR3 has 17 amino acids. CDR3: CASSSTGTGGSWETQYF. The CDR3 coding sequence is TGTGCCAGTAGCTCTACCGGGACAGGGGGGAGTTGGGAGACCCAGTACTTC.

V usage is TRBV7-9 and J usage is TRBJ2-1; 11 positions agree with TRBD2. Germline CDR1 and CDR2: SEHNR and FQNEAQ (reference sequence). This CDR3 contains 15 residues. The V gene end was trimmed by 2 bases and the J gene end by 7 bases; junction bases not matched to a gene: 4. Here the CDR3 DNA reads TGTGCCAGCAGCTTAACGGCTAGCGGGAGGAATGAGCAGTTCTTC. It yields the protein CASSLTASGRNEQFF.

This clone came up a few times. At one end the junction does not follow the germline gene, possibly because of a read error. The rearrangement uses TRBV7-7 and TRBJ1-1, with D unresolved. Germline V gene sequence: CDR1 SSHAT, CDR2 FNYEAQ (reference sequence). CDR3 length: 13 amino acids. CDR3 region: CASSPDPNTEAFF. The CDR3 coding sequence is TGTGCTAGCAGCCCGGATCCAAACACTGAAGCTTTCTTT.

About this clone: This sequence may be a read error, since a much larger clone differs from it by one base. Other nucleotide sequences from this sample produce the same CDR3. The V and J genes are TRBV27 and TRBJ2-7; no clear D. Looked up from germline, CDR1 is MNHEY and CDR2 is SMNVEV (reference sequence). The CDR3 consists of 11 residues. Trimming cost V 6 bases and J 1 base, with 4 bases left between them. DNA of the CDR3: TGTGCCAGCAGCTCTTCCTACGAGCAGTACTTC. This codes for CASSSSYEQYF.

This clone appeared a few times. The chain couples TRBV19 to TRBJ2-2, with 10 bases matching TRBD1. The length of the CDR3 is 16 residues. Per germline, CDR1 LNHDA and CDR2 SQIVND (reference sequence). V shed 4 bases, J shed 4 bases, and the junction held 6 bases outside the gene matches. CDR3 amino acids: CASSTTGGFGTGELFF. DNA of the CDR3: TGTGCCAGTAGTACGACAGGGGGCTTTGGCACCGGGGAGCTGTTTTTT.

CDR3 sequence reads: CASSLVSGAGANVLTF. The CDR3, as DNA: TGCGCCAGCAGCTTGGTGTCGGGGGCCGGGGCCAACGTCCTGACTTTC. The V gene is TRBV5-1, the J gene TRBJ2-6; D may match TRBD1 or TRBD2 (6 bases each). Deletions cut 0 bases from V and 4 bases from J, with 11 bases between. Germline loops: CDR1 SGHRS, CDR2 YFSETQ. The length of the CDR3 is 16 residues.

This clone was seen a single time. This chain's CDR3 is CASSAGLAGVTGELFF. CDR3 DNA: TGTGCCAGCAGCGCGGGACTAGCGGGAGTCACCGGGGAGCTGTTTTTT. The J gene is TRBJ2-2, the V gene TRBV7-9; 14 positions agree with TRBD2. The germline gives CDR1 SEHNR, CDR2 FQNEAQ (reference sequence). The CDR3 loop spans 16 amino acids. With 5 bases clipped from V and 4 bases from J, the junction kept 3 bases outside the gene matches.

The chain combines TRBV9 with TRBJ1-5; no reliable D call. The germline V and J ends were trimmed by 0 bases and 8 bases, with 9 bases remaining between them. The CDR3 has 13 amino acids. Germline lookup yields CDR1 SGDLS and CDR2 YYNGEE. For the CDR3, the DNA is TGTGCCAGCAGCGTAGTAGTCGGAAAGCCCCAGCATTTT. The encoded protein is CASSVVVGKPQHF.

Of note for this clone: With a much larger clone just one base away, this may be a read error. The chain carries TRBV7-2 and TRBJ2-3; perhaps TRBD2 as D (5 bases). From germline, CDR1 is SGHTA and CDR2 FQGNSA. The V end was cut by 5 bases, the J end by 4 bases, with 10 bases between. The length of the CDR3 is 13 residues. The CDR3 loop reads CASSIEGPDTQYF. The CDR3 DNA reads TGTGCCAGCAGCATAGAGGGCCCAGATACGCAGTATTTT.

This clone was observed once. This rearrangement joins TRBV29-1 to TRBJ2-3, with a possible D match to TRBD2 (6 bases). Germline CDR1 is SQVTM and CDR2 is ANQGSEA. This CDR3 has 14 amino acids. Trimming removed 8 bases at V and 1 base at J, with 16 bases between. CDR3 nucleotide sequence: TGCAGCACAGCTCCGGGAGAAGGCACAGATACGCAGTATTTT. Its translation: CSTAPGEGTDTQYF.